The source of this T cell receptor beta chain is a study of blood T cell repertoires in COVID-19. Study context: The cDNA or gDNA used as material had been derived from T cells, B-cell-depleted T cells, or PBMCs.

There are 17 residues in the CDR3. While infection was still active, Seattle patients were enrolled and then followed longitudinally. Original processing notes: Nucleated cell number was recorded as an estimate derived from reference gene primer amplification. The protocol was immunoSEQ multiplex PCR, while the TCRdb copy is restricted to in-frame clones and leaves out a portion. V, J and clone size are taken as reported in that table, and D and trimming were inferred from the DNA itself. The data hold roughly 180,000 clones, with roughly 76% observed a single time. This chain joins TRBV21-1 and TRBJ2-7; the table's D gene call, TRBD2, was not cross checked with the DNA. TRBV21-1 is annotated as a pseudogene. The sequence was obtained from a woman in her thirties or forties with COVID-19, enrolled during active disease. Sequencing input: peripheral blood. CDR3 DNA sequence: TGTGCCAGCAGCAAAAAGAAGACTAGCGGGGGAGGCTACGAGCAGTACGTC. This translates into CASSKKKTSGGGYEQYV.